The source of this T cell receptor (beta chain) is a study of immune evolution from preneoplasia to lung adenocarcinoma. Clones were read by immunoSEQ multiplex PCR, and TCRdb kept only the in-frame ones, dropping some. The sample carries a few thousand clones, approximately 85% recorded once. Regarding the study as a whole: Normal lung had highest clonality; later lesions appeared denser, more diverse.

With respect to this clone: Its specificity is unknown.

The sequence derives from a person aged 70 to 85 with lung adenocarcinoma. Sequencing was done on a sample of FFPE atypical adenomatous hyperplasia tissue from the lung. Subset: atypical adenomatous hyperplasia (AAH), lung preneoplasia.

CDR3 region: CASSLRAGGDNEQFF. The DNA of the CDR3 is TGTGCCAGCAGCTTACGAGCGGGAGGGGACAATGAGCAGTTCTTC. V gene TRBV7-9 combines with J gene TRBJ2-1; 10 bases are a match to TRBD2. The CDR3 consists of 15 residues. Germline V CDR1 and CDR2: SEHNR, FQNEAQ (reference sequence). Trimming cost V 2 bases and J 5 bases; bases outside gene matches: 3.